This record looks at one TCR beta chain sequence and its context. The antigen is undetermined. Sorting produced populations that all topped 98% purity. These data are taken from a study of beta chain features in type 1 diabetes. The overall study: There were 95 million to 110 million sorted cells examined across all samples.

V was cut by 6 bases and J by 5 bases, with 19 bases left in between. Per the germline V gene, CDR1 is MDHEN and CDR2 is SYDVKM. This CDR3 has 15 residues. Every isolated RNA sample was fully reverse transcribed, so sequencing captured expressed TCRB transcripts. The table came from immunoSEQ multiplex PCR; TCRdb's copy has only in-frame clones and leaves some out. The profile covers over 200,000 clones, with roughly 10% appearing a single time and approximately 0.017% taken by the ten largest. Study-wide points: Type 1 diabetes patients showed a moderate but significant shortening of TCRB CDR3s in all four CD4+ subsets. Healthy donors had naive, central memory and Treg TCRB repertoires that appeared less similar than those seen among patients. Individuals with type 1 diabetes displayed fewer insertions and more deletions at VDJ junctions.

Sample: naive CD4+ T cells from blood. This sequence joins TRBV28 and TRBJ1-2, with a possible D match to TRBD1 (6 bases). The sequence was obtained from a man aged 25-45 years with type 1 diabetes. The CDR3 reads CASRLLPLGQYGYTF. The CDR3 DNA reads TGTGCCAGCAGATTACTCCCTCTCGGACAGTATGGCTACACCTTC.